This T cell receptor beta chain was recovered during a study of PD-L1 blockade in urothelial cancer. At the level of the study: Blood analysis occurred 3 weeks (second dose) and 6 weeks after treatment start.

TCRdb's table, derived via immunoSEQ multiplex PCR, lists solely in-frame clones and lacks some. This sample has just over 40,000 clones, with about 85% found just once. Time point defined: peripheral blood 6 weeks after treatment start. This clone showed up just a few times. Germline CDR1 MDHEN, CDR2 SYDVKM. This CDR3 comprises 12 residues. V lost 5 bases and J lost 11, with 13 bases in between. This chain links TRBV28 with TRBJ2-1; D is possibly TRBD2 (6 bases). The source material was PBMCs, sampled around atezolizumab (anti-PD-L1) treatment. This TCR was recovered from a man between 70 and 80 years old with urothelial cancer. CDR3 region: CASSPGLKQQFF. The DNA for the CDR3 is TGTGCCAGCAGTCCGGGACTCAAACAGCAGTTCTTC.